Listed below are T cell receptor beta chains from one sample, sequenced in a study of cytomegalovirus exposure and HLA in healthy donors. Assay: immunoSEQ multiplex PCR; the TCRdb copy retains only in-frame clones and omits some. Here the sample spans some 54,000 clones, around 81% being singletons. Sequenced material: PBMCs. The origin of the receptors is a male donor in good health and CMV-seronegative. Both conserved end residues are part of each CDR3. A D gene is named only where the DNA matches it firmly. Only part of the rows carry a size: once, few, many, or a class if the clone is expanded.

D gene: NA; V gene: TRBV11-3; clone size: NA; J gene: TRBJ2-7; CDR3 DNA: TGTGCCAGCAGCTTGTCGAGACTCTCCTACGAGCAGTACTTC; CDR3 protein: CASSLSRLSYEQYF
D gene: NA; V gene: TRBV5-1; clone size: few; J gene: TRBJ2-3; CDR3 DNA: TGCGCCAGCAGCTTGGTGGGGGCCACAGATACGCAGTATTTT; CDR3 protein: CASSLVGATDTQYF
D gene: NA; V gene: TRBV11-2; clone size: once; J gene: TRBJ2-7; CDR3 DNA: TGTGCCAGCAGTCTAGATGGCGGGGGCGGCCGCTACGAGCAGTACTTC; CDR3 protein: CASSLDGGGGRYEQYF
D gene: NA; V gene: TRBV9; clone size: NA; J gene: TRBJ1-2; CDR3 DNA: TGTGCCAGCAGCGTAGCCCGGAGTCCCAATTCAGACTACACCTTC; CDR3 protein: CASSVARSPNSDYTF
D gene: TRBD2; V gene: TRBV7-2; clone size: NA; J gene: TRBJ2-3; CDR3 DNA: TGTGCCAGCAGCGCGACTAGCGGGGGGGCAGCAGATACGCAGTATTTT; CDR3 protein: CASSATSGGAADTQYF
D gene: NA; V gene: TRBV14; clone size: NA; J gene: TRBJ2-7; CDR3 DNA: TGTGCCAGCAGCCAAGGATTCGGAGACTACGAGCAGTACTTC; CDR3 protein: CASSQGFGDYEQYF
D gene: TRBD2; V gene: TRBV5-1; clone size: NA; J gene: TRBJ2-1; CDR3 DNA: TGCGCCAGCAGCTTAGTCCTAGCGGGACCCAATGAGCAGTTCTTC; CDR3 protein: CASSLVLAGPNEQFF
D gene: NA; V gene: TRBV28; clone size: few; J gene: TRBJ1-5; CDR3 DNA: TGTGCCAGCACCCCTGGAGGGTATGGGCAGCCCCAGCATTTT; CDR3 protein: CASTPGGYGQPQHF
D gene: NA; V gene: TRBV4-1; clone size: NA; J gene: TRBJ1-5; CDR3 DNA: TGCGCCAGCAGCCAAGAGGGGGGGCTAGGTCAGCCCCAGCATTTT; CDR3 protein: CASSQEGGLGQPQHF
D gene: NA; V gene: TRBV9; clone size: NA; J gene: TRBJ2-5; CDR3 DNA: TGTGCCAGCAGCCCCCGATCGGAGGGGCGGGAGACCCAGTACTTC; CDR3 protein: CASSPRSEGRETQYF
D gene: NA; V gene: TRBV5-6; clone size: NA; J gene: TRBJ1-2; CDR3 DNA: TGTGCCAGCAGCTTGATCGGCCAGGGAAGGAACTATGGCTACACCTTC; CDR3 protein: CASSLIGQGRNYGYTF
D gene: TRBD2; V gene: TRBV4-3; clone size: NA; J gene: TRBJ2-7; CDR3 DNA: TGCGCCAGCAGCCAAGAAAGCGGGGGGCCCTACGAGCAGTACTTC; CDR3 protein: CASSQESGGPYEQYF
D gene: NA; V gene: TRBV6-6; clone size: NA; J gene: TRBJ1-1; CDR3 DNA: TGTGCCAGCAGTATCGACAGGACGAACACTGAAGCTTTCTTT; CDR3 protein: CASSIDRTNTEAFF
D gene: TRBD1; V gene: TRBV2; clone size: NA; J gene: TRBJ1-4; CDR3 DNA: TGTGCCGGGCACAGGGGCGGTCACAGCCCACTGTTTTTT; CDR3 protein: CAGHRGGHSPLFF
D gene: TRBD2; V gene: TRBV11-2; clone size: NA; J gene: TRBJ2-4; CDR3 DNA: TGTGCCAGCAGCTTGGGGGCGGGGGGGAGGATAGACATTCAGTACTTC; CDR3 protein: CASSLGAGGRIDIQYF
D gene: TRBD2; V gene: TRBV6-1; clone size: NA; J gene: TRBJ2-7; CDR3 DNA: TGTGCCAGCAGTAGAAGCGGGGGTGTCTACGAGCAGTACTTC; CDR3 protein: CASSRSGGVYEQYF
D gene: TRBD2; V gene: TRBV7-9; clone size: NA; J gene: TRBJ2-1; CDR3 DNA: TGTGCCAGCAGCTTAGGCGGGGGGGCGAATGAGCAGTTCTTC; CDR3 protein: CASSLGGGANEQFF
D gene: NA; V gene: TRBV9; clone size: few; J gene: TRBJ2-3; CDR3 DNA: TGTGCCAGCAGCGCCTTTCATGGGCCAGATACGCAGTATTTT; CDR3 protein: CASSAFHGPDTQYF
D gene: TRBD2; V gene: TRBV6-5; clone size: NA; J gene: TRBJ2-1; CDR3 DNA: TGTGCCAGCAGTAGCGGGGGGGCCAGGAATGAGCAGTTCTTC; CDR3 protein: CASSSGGARNEQFF
D gene: TRBD1; V gene: TRBV7-2; clone size: NA; J gene: TRBJ2-7; CDR3 DNA: TGTGCCAGCAGCTTTGGCCCAGGGGGCCCTACCTACGAGCAGTACTTC; CDR3 protein: CASSFGPGGPTYEQYF
D gene: NA; V gene: TRBV9; clone size: NA; J gene: TRBJ2-2; CDR3 DNA: TGTGCCAGCAGCGGCGGAGGGGGGGGGTTCAACACCGGGGAGCTGTTTTTT; CDR3 protein: CASSGGGGGFNTGELFF
D gene: NA; V gene: TRBV5-1; clone size: NA; J gene: TRBJ2-3; CDR3 DNA: TGCGCCAGCAGCCCCAGCGGGTACACAGATACGCAGTATTTT; CDR3 protein: CASSPSGYTDTQYF
D gene: TRBD1; V gene: TRBV6-1; clone size: NA; J gene: TRBJ1-2; CDR3 DNA: TGTGCCAGCAGTGGGAAAGCAGGGGGCTTCTTCTATGGCTACACCTTC; CDR3 protein: CASSGKAGGFFYGYTF
D gene: NA; V gene: TRBV11-2; clone size: NA; J gene: TRBJ1-2; CDR3 DNA: TGTGCCAGCAGCCGCCCAACAGGGTCTAACTATGGCTACACCTTC; CDR3 protein: CASSRPTGSNYGYTF
D gene: TRBD1; V gene: TRBV4-3; clone size: NA; J gene: TRBJ2-1; CDR3 DNA: TGCGCCAGCAGCCGTTCGGGGACAGGGCTCAATGAGCAGTTCTTC; CDR3 protein: CASSRSGTGLNEQFF
D gene: NA; V gene: TRBV27; clone size: NA; J gene: TRBJ1-3; CDR3 DNA: TGTGCCAGCAGTTTATCGTACAGCTCTGGAAACACCATATATTTT; CDR3 protein: CASSLSYSSGNTIYF
D gene: TRBD1; V gene: TRBV7-2; clone size: once; J gene: TRBJ1-2; CDR3 DNA: TGTGCCAGCAGCTTAGAGGGACAGCTACTAACCTATGGCTACACCTTC; CDR3 protein: CASSLEGQLLTYGYTF
D gene: NA; V gene: TRBV30; clone size: NA; J gene: TRBJ1-3; CDR3 DNA: TGTGCCTGGAGTGTACCCCTGCGGGGGGCGGGAAACACCATATATTTT; CDR3 protein: CAWSVPLRGAGNTIYF
D gene: TRBD1; V gene: TRBV5-4; clone size: NA; J gene: TRBJ1-2; CDR3 DNA: TGTGCCAGCAGCTCCAGACAGGGACGGGGCTATGGCTACACCTTC; CDR3 protein: CASSSRQGRGYGYTF
D gene: TRBD1; V gene: TRBV19; clone size: NA; J gene: TRBJ1-1; CDR3 DNA: TGTGCCAGTAGTATCCGCGGGACAGGGATGAACACTGAAGCTTTCTTT; CDR3 protein: CASSIRGTGMNTEAFF
D gene: TRBD2; V gene: TRBV2; clone size: NA; J gene: TRBJ2-3; CDR3 DNA: TGTGCCAGCAGCCCGGATAGCGGGGGGGACACAGATACGCAGTATTTT; CDR3 protein: CASSPDSGGDTDTQYF
D gene: NA; V gene: TRBV6-5; clone size: NA; J gene: TRBJ2-7; CDR3 DNA: TGTGCCAGCAGTTACGTCGACAGCCTGGGCGAGCAGTACTTC; CDR3 protein: CASSYVDSLGEQYF